This TCR beta chain appears in the sequencing data of a study of tumor and adjacent non-tumor tissue in lung cancer. The template was RNA from unsorted bulk tissue. The normal lung tissue was taken more than 3 cm from the tumor edge. Germline V gene lookup returns CDR1 ENHRY and CDR2 SYGVKD. The CDR3 covers 12 residues. A modified ARM-PCR protocol with three rounds of nested PCR amplified TCRbeta. TCRdb itself ran the multiplex PCR reads through MiXCR, one entry per CDR3 protein. The sample contains about 60,000 distinct CDR3 sequences, over 60% of which appear only once. The sample comprised distant non-tumor lung tissue. The clonotype comes from a man aged 65-85 years with non-small cell lung cancer. The genes are TRBV10-3 and TRBJ2-1; 10 positions agree with TRBD2. The CDR3 spells CTVGLADNEQFF. The CDR3 bases are TGTACCGTAGGACTAGCGGACAATGAGCAGTTCTTC.